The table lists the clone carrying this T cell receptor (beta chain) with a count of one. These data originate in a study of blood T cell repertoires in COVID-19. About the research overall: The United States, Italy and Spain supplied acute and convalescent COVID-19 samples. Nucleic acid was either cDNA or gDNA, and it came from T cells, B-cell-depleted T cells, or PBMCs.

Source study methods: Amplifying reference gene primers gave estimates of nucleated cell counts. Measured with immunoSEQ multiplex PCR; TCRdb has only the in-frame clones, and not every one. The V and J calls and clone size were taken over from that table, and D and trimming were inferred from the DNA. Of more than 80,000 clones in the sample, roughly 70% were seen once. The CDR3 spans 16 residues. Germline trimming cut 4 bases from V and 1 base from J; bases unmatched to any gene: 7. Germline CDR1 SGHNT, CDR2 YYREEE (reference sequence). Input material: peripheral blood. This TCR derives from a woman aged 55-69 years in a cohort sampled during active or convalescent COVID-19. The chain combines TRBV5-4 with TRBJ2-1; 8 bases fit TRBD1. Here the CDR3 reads CASSTGQGGSYNEQFF. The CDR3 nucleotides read TGTGCCAGCAGCACCGGACAGGGAGGTTCCTACAATGAGCAGTTCTTC. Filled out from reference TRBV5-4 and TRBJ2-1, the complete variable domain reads ETGVTQSPTHLIKTRGQQVTLRCSSQSGHNTVSWYQQALGQGPQFIFQYYREEENGRGNFPPRFSGLQFPNYSSELNVNALELDDSALYLCASSTGQGGSYNEQFFGPGTRLTVL.